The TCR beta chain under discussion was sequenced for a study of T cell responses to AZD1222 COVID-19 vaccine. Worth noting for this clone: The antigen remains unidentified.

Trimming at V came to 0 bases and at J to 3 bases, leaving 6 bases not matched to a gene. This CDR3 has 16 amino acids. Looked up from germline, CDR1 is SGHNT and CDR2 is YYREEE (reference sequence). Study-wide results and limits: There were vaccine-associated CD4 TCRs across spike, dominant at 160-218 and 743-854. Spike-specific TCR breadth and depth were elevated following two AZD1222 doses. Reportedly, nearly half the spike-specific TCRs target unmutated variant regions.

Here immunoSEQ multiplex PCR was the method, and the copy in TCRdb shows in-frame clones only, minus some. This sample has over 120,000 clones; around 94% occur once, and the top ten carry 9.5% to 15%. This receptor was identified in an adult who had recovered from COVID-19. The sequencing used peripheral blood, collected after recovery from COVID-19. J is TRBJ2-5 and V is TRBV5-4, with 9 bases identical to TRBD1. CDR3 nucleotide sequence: TGTGCCAGCAGCTTGGCCGCGACAGGGGGAAAAGAGACCCAGTACTTC. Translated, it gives CASSLAATGGKETQYF.